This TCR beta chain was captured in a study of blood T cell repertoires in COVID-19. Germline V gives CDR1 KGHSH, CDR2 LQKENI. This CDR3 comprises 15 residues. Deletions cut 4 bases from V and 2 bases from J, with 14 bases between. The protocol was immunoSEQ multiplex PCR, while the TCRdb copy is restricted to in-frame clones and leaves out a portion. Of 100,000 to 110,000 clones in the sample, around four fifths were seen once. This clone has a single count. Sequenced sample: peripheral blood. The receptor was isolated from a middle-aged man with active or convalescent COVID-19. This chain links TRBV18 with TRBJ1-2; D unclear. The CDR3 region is CASSLSTTTNYGYTF. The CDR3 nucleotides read TGTGCCAGCTCACTGTCGACGACGACAAACTATGGCTACACCTTC.